A single sample is the source of the 18 T cell receptor beta chains below, sequenced in a study of cytomegalovirus exposure and HLA in healthy donors. In the PCR, 60 Vbeta and 13 Jbeta primers were used. Produced via immunoSEQ multiplex PCR; TCRdb's table is partial and in-frame only. The sample contains under 200,000 clones, about 63% of which appear only once. The sequencing input was PBMCs. All receptors come from a woman aged 40 to 49 in good health and CMV-seropositive.

In this sample, this clone turned up a few times. This chain uses TRBV5-1 with TRBJ2-1, with 11 bases matching TRBD2. V trimming: 0 bases; J trimming: 9 bases; junction bases outside the gene matches: 8. Germline V gene sequence: CDR1 SGHRS, CDR2 YFSETQ. The CDR3 sequence is 16 residues long. CDR3: CASSLALAGGGVEQFF. The CDR3 bases are TGCGCCAGCAGCTTGGCCCTAGCGGGGGGCGGGGTTGAGCAGTTCTTC.

This chain links TRBV7-9 with TRBJ2-5; D is perhaps TRBD2 (5 bases). The CDR3 loop spans 15 amino acids. Germline values: CDR1 SEHNR, CDR2 FQNEAQ (reference sequence). V lost 5 bases and J 4 bases, leaving 17 bases between the germline ends. For the CDR3, the DNA is TGTGCCAGCAGCCAAGAGGGTCGCGGTCTAGAGACCCAGTACTTC. Translated, it gives CASSQEGRGLETQYF.

V gene TRBV6-4 combines with J gene TRBJ1-4, with TRBD1 matching over 7 bases. With 6 bases clipped from V and 6 bases from J, the junction kept 7 bases outside the gene matches. CDR1 is MRHNA, CDR2 SNTAGT, per germline. There are 14 residues in the CDR3. DNA of the CDR3: TGTGCCAGCAGCCCCGGGACAGCCGATGAAAAACTGTTTTTT. Its translation is CASSPGTADEKLFF.

This clone was seen a handful of times. This CDR3 reads CASSFMGGVEETQYF. As DNA, the CDR3 is TGTGCCAGCAGTTTTATGGGGGGGGTAGAAGAGACCCAGTACTTC. The chain recombines TRBV6-1 with TRBJ2-5; 7 bases are a match to TRBD2. This CDR3 is built from 15 residues. V lost 5 bases to trimming and J lost 3 bases; unmatched junction nucleotides: 9. CDR1 is MNHNS and CDR2 is SASEGT in the germline V gene.

This rearrangement joins TRBV9 to TRBJ2-5; 11 bases agree with TRBD2. The germline V gene has CDR1 SGDLS and CDR2 YYNGEE. Unmatched junction bases numbered 6, after V lost 3 bases and J lost 5 bases. CDR3 length equals 15 residues. DNA for the CDR3: TGTGCCAGCAGCGGGCTAGCGGGAGGAGCGGAGACCCAGTACTTC. Its protein is CASSGLAGGAETQYF.

The chain uses TRBV7-9 and TRBJ2-7; maybe TRBD1 (6 bases). The CDR3 runs 13 residues. CDR1 SEHNR and CDR2 FQNEAQ come from the germline V gene (reference sequence). V was shortened by 5 bases and J by 6 bases, with 14 bases between the two germline ends. Here the CDR3 DNA reads TGTGCCAGCAGCACCAGGGGTTTAGGCGAGCAGTACTTC. Translation gives CASSTRGLGEQYF. Together with reference TRBV7-9 and TRBJ2-7, the CDR3 gives the full variable domain: DTGVSQNPRHKITKRGQNVTFRCDPISEHNRLYWYRQTLGQGPEFLTYFQNEAQLEKSRLLSDRFSAERPKGSFSTLEIQRTEQGDSAMYLCASSTRGLGEQYFGPGTRLTVT.

V is TRBV6-5 and J is TRBJ1-1, with D possibly matching TRBD1 (6 bases). V was cut by 4 bases and J by 3 bases, with 12 bases left in between. Germline V gives CDR1 MNHEY, CDR2 SVGAGI. There are 14 residues in the CDR3. DNA of the CDR3: TGTGCCAGCAGTTCGTCGGGACATGACACTGAAGCTTTCTTT. This gives the protein CASSSSGHDTEAFF.

V is TRBV2 and J is TRBJ1-2, with 7 positions matching TRBD1. Germline V gene sequence: CDR1 SNHLY, CDR2 FYNNEI. This CDR3 has 14 amino acids. Trimming removed 5 bases from V and 4 bases from J; junction bases left unmatched: 7. The CDR3 here is CASSSQGDSYGYTF. CDR3 DNA sequence: TGTGCCAGCAGTTCGCAGGGGGACAGCTATGGCTACACCTTC.

The chain joins TRBV9 to TRBJ2-1; TRBD2 agrees at 12 bases. The CDR3 sequence is 16 residues long. V shed 3 bases and J 7 bases; nucleotides not matched to a gene: 8. CDR1 is SGDLS, CDR2 YYNGEE, per germline. The CDR3 sequence: CASSAWTSGIDNEQFF. The CDR3 DNA is TGTGCCAGCAGCGCTTGGACTAGCGGGATAGATAATGAGCAGTTCTTC.

This clone has a single count. J is TRBJ2-1 and V is TRBV7-9, with 8 bases matching TRBD2. After removal of 5 bases from V and 2 bases from J, the junction contained 11 bases not matched to a gene. The CDR3 is 17 residues long. Germline CDR1 is SEHNR and CDR2 is FQNEAQ (reference sequence). The CDR3 bases are TGTGCCAGCAGCCGGATAAGCGGGGGTGCCGCCTACAATGAGCAGTTCTTC. Translated: CASSRISGGAAYNEQFF.

There are a few counts of this clone. The rearrangement uses TRBV5-1 and TRBJ2-1; 12 bases line up with TRBD2. Germline loops: CDR1 SGHRS, CDR2 YFSETQ. With V trimmed by 4 bases and J by 5 bases, 7 bases remained unmatched. This CDR3 is 16 amino acids long. CDR3 nucleotide sequence: TGCGCCAGCAGCCCTGGACTAGCGGGGTTAGACAATGAGCAGTTCTTC. Translated, it gives CASSPGLAGLDNEQFF.

The V and J genes are TRBV7-2 and TRBJ1-2; D unclear. Deletions cut 2 bases from V and 8 bases from J, with 9 bases between. The CDR3 spans 12 residues. Germline loops: CDR1 SGHTA, CDR2 FQGNSA. The CDR3 DNA reads as TGTGCCAGCAGCTTAACCGGAGGGGGCTACACCTTC. Protein product: CASSLTGGGYTF.

There are a few counts of this clone. CDR3 amino acids: CASSYAPDRAGEQYF. In DNA form, the CDR3 reads TGTGCCAGCAGTTACGCTCCGGACAGGGCTGGGGAGCAGTACTTC. The chain combines TRBV6-5 with TRBJ2-7; 8 nucleotides line up with TRBD1. CDR1 and CDR2 (germline): MNHEY, SVGAGI. V lost 2 bases, J lost 7 bases, and 10 bases stayed unmatched. The CDR3 contains 15 residues.

The chain recombines TRBV2 with TRBJ1-2; D is possibly TRBD1 (5 bases). The germline CDR1 and CDR2 sequences are SNHLY and FYNNEI. This CDR3 is 14 amino acids long. V lost 1 base, J lost 1 base, and 7 bases lay in between. DNA for the CDR3: TGTGCCAGCAGTGAAGGACAGAATAACTATGGCTACACCTTC. This sequence encodes CASSEGQNNYGYTF.

A word on this clone: A read error may account for a junction end that differs from germline. The chain combines TRBV5-6 with TRBJ1-5; D perhaps matches TRBD1 (5 bases). The CDR3 has 12 residues. Germline V gives CDR1 SGHDT, CDR2 YYEEEE. The CDR3 reads CASSFLGQPQNF. The CDR3 DNA reads TGTGCCAGCAGCTTCTTGGGGCAGCCCCAGAATTTT.

The gene calls are TRBV7-2 and TRBJ2-1; D not resolved. CDR3 length equals 13 residues. From germline, CDR1 is SGHTA and CDR2 FQGNSA. Trimming removed 3 bases at V and 10 bases at J, with 13 bases between. The CDR3 nucleotides are TGTGCCAGCAGCTTTAGCACTTCGAGGGAGCAGTTCTTC. This sequence encodes CASSFSTSREQFF.

The table lists this clone with a few counts. The J gene is TRBJ2-3, the V gene TRBV18, with 12 bases fitting TRBD2. Germline V gene sequence: CDR1 KGHSH, CDR2 LQKENI. The V segment lost 3 bases and the J segment 5 bases; nucleotides outside the gene matches: 6. The CDR3 runs to 16 residues. This CDR3 is CASSPTTSGSKDTQYF. CDR3 coding DNA: TGTGCCAGCTCACCTACGACTAGCGGGAGTAAAGATACGCAGTATTTT.

The CDR3 coding sequence is TGTGCCAGCAGGCGGGGGAGCACAGATACGCAGTATTTT. The encoded protein is CASRRGSTDTQYF. The chain couples TRBV27 to TRBJ2-3; TRBD2 matches at 7 bases. The CDR3 totals 13 residues. The germline gives CDR1 MNHEY, CDR2 SMNVEV (reference sequence). The trim removed 6 bases at V and 0 bases at J, leaving 0 bases unmatched.